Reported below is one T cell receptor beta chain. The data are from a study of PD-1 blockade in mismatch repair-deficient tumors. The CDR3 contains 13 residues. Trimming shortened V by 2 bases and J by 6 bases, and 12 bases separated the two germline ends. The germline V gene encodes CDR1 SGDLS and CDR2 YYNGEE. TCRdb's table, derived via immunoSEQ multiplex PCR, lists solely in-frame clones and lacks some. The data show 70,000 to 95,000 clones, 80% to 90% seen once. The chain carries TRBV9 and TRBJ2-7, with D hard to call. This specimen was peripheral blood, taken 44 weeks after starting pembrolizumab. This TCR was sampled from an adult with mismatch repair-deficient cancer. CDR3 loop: CASSVGPNSEQYF. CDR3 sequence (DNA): TGTGCCAGCAGCGTGGGCCCCAACTCCGAGCAGTACTTC.